Sequencing of this TCR beta chain was carried out in a study of cytomegalovirus exposure and HLA in healthy donors. Study-wide findings and caveats: Rare TCR sequences predominated, though certain public TCRs were found in many donors.

Amplification used 60 Vbeta primers and 13 Jbeta primers. Profiling relied on immunoSEQ multiplex PCR, and the TCRdb table lists in-frame clones only, not all of them. This sample carries about 72,000 clones, over 50% of them seen once, and the ten largest clones take about a fifth. CDR1 is KGHSH and CDR2 is LQKENI in the germline V gene. The trim removed 10 bases at V and 4 bases at J, leaving 9 bases unmatched. There are 13 residues in the CDR3. In regard to this clone: Its target is unknown.

The chain recombines TRBV18 with TRBJ1-1; 7 nucleotides align to TRBD1. Sequenced input: PBMCs. The receptor was isolated from a middle-aged man in good health and CMV-seropositive. In DNA, the CDR3 is TGTGCCACCTCGACAGGGCAGGCCACTGAAGCTTTCTTT. Translated: CATSTGQATEAFF.